This entry describes one T cell receptor beta chain. Those enrolled in Seattle joined during active infection and were followed longitudinally afterward. Per germline, CDR1 SEHNR and CDR2 FQNEAQ (reference sequence). V shed 6 bases and J 1 base; nucleotides not matched to a gene: 5. This CDR3 has 14 residues. Only in-frame clones appear in the TCRdb table, and some are missing; sequencing was by immunoSEQ multiplex PCR. The data hold fewer than 200,000 clones, with roughly 84% observed a single time. The source of the sample is a study of blood T cell repertoires in COVID-19. Across the study: The study drew acute and convalescent COVID-19 samples from the United States, Italy and Spain.

V gene TRBV7-9 combines with J gene TRBJ1-1, with 7 positions matching TRBD1. Material for sequencing was peripheral blood. The TCR sequence derives from a woman aged 55 to 70 with COVID-19, enrolled during active disease. In DNA form, the CDR3 reads TGTGCCAGCAGGTTTGACAGGGCGAACACTGAAGCTTTCTTT. Translation: CASRFDRANTEAFF.